Following are 3 T cell receptor beta chains from one sample sequenced in a study of T cell responses to AZD1222 COVID-19 vaccine. Some clones are missing from TCRdb's copy, which holds only in-frame ones; the method was immunoSEQ multiplex PCR. The sample lists around 120,000 clones, 80% to 95% occurring once. Sample: peripheral blood, taken on day 0 of AZD1222 vaccination. All receptors derive from an adult in good health.

V usage is TRBV11-2 and J usage is TRBJ1-2; D is unclear. Germline CDR1 is SGHAT and CDR2 is FQNNGV. The CDR3 is 12 amino acids. V was shortened by 5 bases and J by 7 bases, with 11 bases between the two germline ends. The DNA of the CDR3 is TGTGCCAGCAGCACCCCGGTGGGTGGCTACACCTTC. This gives the protein CASSTPVGGYTF.

The chain recombines TRBV4-3 with TRBJ1-1; D is unclear. The germline gives CDR1 LGHNA, CDR2 YSLEER. V gave up 1 base and J gave up 1 base, with 4 bases separating them. The CDR3 runs to 13 residues. The CDR3 protein is CASSQVANTEAFF. The CDR3 nucleotides read TGCGCCAGCAGCCAAGTTGCGAACACTGAAGCTTTCTTT.

This chain connects TRBV4-3 to TRBJ2-5, with TRBD2 matching over 10 bases. This CDR3 comprises 19 residues. Germline CDR1 reads LGHNA; CDR2 reads YSLEER. Unmatched junction bases numbered 14, after V lost 0 bases and J lost 4 bases. The chain's CDR3 is CASSQDSASGRKSRETQYF. The CDR3 DNA follows: TGCGCCAGCAGCCAAGATAGTGCTAGCGGGAGAAAGTCCCGAGAGACCCAGTACTTC.